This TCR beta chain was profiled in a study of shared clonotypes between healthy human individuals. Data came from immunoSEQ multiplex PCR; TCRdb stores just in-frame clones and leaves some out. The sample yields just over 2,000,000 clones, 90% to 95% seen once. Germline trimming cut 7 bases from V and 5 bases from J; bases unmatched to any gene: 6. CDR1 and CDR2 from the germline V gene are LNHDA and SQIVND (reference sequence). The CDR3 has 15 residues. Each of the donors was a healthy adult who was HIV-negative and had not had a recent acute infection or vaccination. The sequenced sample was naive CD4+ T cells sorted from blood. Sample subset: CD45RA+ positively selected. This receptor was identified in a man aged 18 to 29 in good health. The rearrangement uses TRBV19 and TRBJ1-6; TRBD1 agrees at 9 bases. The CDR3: CASMGGTGNNSPLHF. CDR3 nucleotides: TGTGCCAGTATGGGGGGGACAGGGAATAATTCACCCCTCCACTTT.